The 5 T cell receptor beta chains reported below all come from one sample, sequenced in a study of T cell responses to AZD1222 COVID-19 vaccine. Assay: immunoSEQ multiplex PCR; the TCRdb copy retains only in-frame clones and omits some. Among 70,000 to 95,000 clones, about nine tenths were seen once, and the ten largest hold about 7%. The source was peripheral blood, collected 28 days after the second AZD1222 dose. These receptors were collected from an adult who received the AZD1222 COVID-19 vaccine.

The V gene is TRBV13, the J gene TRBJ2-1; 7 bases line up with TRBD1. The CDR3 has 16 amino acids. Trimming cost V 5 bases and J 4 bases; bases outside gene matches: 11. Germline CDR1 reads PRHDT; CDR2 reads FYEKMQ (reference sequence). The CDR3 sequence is CASSPDSGTEYNEQFF. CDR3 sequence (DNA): TGTGCCAGCAGCCCGGACTCCGGGACAGAATACAATGAGCAGTTCTTC.

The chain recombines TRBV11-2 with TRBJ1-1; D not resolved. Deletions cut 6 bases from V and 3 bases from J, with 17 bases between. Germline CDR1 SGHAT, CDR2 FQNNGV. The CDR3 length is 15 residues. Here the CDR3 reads CASSLLYSLYTEAFF. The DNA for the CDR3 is TGTGCCAGCAGTTTACTTTACAGCCTTTACACTGAAGCTTTCTTT.

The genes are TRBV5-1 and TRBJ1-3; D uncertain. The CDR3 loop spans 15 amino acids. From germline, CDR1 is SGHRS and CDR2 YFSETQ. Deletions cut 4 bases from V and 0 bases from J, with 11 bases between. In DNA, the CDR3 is TGCGCCAGCAGCCCCGGACCGGTCTCTGGAAACACCATATATTTT. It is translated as CASSPGPVSGNTIYF.

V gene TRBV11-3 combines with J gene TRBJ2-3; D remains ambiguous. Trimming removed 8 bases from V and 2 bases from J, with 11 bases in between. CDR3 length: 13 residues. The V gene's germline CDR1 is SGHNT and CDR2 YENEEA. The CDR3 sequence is CASQPRYTDTQYF. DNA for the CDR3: TGTGCCAGCCAGCCACGTTACACAGATACGCAGTATTTT.

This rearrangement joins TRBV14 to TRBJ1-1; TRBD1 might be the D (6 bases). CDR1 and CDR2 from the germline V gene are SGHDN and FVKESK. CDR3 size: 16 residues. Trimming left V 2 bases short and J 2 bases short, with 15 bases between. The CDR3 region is CASSQLNRVLNTEAFF. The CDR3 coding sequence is TGTGCCAGCAGCCAATTGAACAGGGTCTTAAACACTGAAGCTTTCTTT.